This T cell receptor (beta chain) was documented in a study of blood T cell repertoires in COVID-19. The CDR3 is made up of 13 amino acids. Trimming stripped 1 base from V and 3 bases from J, with 9 bases between. Germline-derived CDR1 and CDR2 are SQVTM and ANQGSEA. Measured with immunoSEQ multiplex PCR; TCRdb has only the in-frame clones, and not every one. The sample comprises tens of thousands of clones, 75% to 85% of which are singletons, and around 4.8% rests with the top ten. This chain links TRBV29-1 with TRBJ1-2; D might be TRBD1 (6 bases). The sample taken for sequencing was peripheral blood. The TCR comes from a woman in her 70s with acute or convalescent COVID-19. The CDR3 protein is CSVEAGVYYGYTF. Written as DNA, the CDR3 is TGCAGCGTTGAAGCAGGGGTCTACTATGGCTACACCTTC.